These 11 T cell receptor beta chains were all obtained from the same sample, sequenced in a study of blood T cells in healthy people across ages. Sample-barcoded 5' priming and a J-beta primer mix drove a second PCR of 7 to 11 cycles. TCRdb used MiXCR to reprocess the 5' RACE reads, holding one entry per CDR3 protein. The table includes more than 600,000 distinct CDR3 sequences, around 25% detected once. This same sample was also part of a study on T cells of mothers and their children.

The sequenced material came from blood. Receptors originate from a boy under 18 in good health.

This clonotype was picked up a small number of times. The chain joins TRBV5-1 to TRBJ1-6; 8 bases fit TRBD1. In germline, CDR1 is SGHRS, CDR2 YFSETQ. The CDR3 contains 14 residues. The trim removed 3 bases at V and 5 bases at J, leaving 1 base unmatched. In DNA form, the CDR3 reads TGCGCCAGCAGCTCGACAGGGGATAATTCACCCCTCCACTTT. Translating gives CASSSTGDNSPLHF.

CDR3 sequence reads: CASYRLGGIGTDTQYF. CDR3 coding DNA: TGTGCCAGCTATCGTCTCGGGGGCATCGGTACAGATACGCAGTATTTT. The V call is TRBV27, the J call TRBJ2-3; D is possibly TRBD1 or TRBD2 (6 bases each). The CDR3 is made up of 16 amino acids. Trimming left V 8 bases short and J 3 bases short, with 21 bases between. In germline, CDR1 is MNHEY, CDR2 SMNVEV (reference sequence).

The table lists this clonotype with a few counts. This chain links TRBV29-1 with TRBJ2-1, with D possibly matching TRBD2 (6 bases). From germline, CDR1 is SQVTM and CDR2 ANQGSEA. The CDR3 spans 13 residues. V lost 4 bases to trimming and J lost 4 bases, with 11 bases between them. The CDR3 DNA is TGCAGCGTTGGTATAGCGGAATACAATGAGCAGTTCTTC. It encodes CSVGIAEYNEQFF.

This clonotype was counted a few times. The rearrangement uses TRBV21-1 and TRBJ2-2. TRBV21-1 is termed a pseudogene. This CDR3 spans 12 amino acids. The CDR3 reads CASSKPAGELFF. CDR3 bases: TGTGCCAGCAGCAAACCAGCCGGGGAGCTGTTTTTT.

The CDR3 DNA reads as TGTGCCAGCAGCTTAGCGTACGAAGTAATGGGTCCTGGGGAGCTGTTTTTT. It specifies CASSLAYEVMGPGELFF. This chain uses TRBV7-9 with TRBJ2-2, with D uncertain. This CDR3 contains 17 residues. The V and J ends lost 0 bases and 8 bases respectively, with 19 bases between them. Germline-derived CDR1 and CDR2 are SEHNR and FQNEAQ (reference sequence).

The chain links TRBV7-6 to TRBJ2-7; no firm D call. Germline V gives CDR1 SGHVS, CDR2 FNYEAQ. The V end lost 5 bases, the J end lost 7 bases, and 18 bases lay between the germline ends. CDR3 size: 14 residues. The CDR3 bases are TGTGCCAGCAGCGCGACCGACTCCTCTGGGGAGCAGTACTTC. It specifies CASSATDSSGEQYF. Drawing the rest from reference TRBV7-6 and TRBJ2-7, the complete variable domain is GAGVSQSPRYKVTKRGQDVALRCDPISGHVSLYWYRQALGQGPEFLTYFNYEAQQDKSGLPNDRFSAERPEGSISTLTIQRTEQRDSAMYRCASSATDSSGEQYFGPGTRLTVT.

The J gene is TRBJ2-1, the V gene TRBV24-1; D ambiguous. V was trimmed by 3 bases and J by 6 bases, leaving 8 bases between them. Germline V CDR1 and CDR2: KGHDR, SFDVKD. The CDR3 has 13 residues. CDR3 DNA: TGTGCCACCAGTGATCTGATGGGCAATGAGCAGTTCTTC. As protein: CATSDLMGNEQFF.

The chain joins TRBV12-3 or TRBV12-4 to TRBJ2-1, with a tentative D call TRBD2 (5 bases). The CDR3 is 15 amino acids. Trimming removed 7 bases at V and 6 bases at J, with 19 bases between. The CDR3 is CASTEGQRNSNEQFF. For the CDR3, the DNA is TGTGCCAGCACCGAGGGCCAAAGGAACTCCAATGAGCAGTTCTTC.

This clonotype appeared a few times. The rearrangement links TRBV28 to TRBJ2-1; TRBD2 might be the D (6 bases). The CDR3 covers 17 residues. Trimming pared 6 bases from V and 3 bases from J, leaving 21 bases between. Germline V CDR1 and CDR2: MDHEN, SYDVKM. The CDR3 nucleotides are TGTGCCAGCAGCTCCCCTGCGGAGGGACCCTACTACAATGAGCAGTTCTTC. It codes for CASSSPAEGPYYNEQFF. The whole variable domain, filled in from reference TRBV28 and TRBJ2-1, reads DVKVTQSSRYLVKRTGEKVFLECVQDMDHENMFWYRQDPGLGLRLIYFSYDVKMKEKGDIPEGYSVSREKKERFSLILESASTNQTSMYLCASSSPAEGPYYNEQFFGPGTRLTVL.

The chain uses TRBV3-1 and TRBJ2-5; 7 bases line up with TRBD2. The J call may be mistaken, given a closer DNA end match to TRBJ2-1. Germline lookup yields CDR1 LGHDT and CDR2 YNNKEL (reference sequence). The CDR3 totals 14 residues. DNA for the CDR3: TGTGCCAGCAGCCAAGAGCGGGAGTATAGTGAGCAGTTCTTC. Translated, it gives CASSQEREYSEQFF.

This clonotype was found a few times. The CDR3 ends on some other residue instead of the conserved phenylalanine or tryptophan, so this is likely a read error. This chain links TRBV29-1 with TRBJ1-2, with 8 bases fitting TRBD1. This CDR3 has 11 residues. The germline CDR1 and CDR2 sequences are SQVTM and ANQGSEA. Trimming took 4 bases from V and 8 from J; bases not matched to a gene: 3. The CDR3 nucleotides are TGCAGCGTTGGGGACAGGAAGGGCTACACCATC. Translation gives CSVGDRKGYTI.